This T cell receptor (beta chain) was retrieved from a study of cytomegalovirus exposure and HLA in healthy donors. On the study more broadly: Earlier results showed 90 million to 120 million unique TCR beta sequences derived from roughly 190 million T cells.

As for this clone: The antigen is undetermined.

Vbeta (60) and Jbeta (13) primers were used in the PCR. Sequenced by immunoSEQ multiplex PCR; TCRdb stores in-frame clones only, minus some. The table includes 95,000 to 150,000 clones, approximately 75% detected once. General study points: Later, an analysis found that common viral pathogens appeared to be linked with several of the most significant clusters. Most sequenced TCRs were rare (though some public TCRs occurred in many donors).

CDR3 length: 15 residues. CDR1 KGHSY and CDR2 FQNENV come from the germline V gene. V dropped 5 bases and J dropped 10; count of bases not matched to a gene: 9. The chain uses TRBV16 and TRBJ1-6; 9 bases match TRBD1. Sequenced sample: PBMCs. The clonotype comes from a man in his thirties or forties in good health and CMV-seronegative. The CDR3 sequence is CASSGPGQGSSPLHF. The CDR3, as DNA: TGTGCCAGCAGCGGCCCGGGACAGGGTTCCTCACCCCTCCACTTT.